A selection of T cell receptor beta chains follows, all from one sample in a study of T cells in tumors after PD-1 blockade. The assay was immunoSEQ multiplex PCR, and TCRdb's table has in-frame clones only and misses some. The data show 15,000 or so clones, with over 70% seen just once and approximately 22% held by the top ten. The sequencing used PBMCs, collected after anti-PD-1 treatment. These TCRs come from a human donor with basal cell carcinoma. Both conserved end residues are part of each CDR3. A D gene is named only where the DNA matches it firmly. Size is omitted from some rows. Given values are once, few, many or a class for expanded clones.

len,d_gene,abundance,v_gene,j_gene,CDR3aa,CDR3nt
13,.,.,TRBV3-1/TRBV3-2,TRBJ2-7,CASSPDSSYEQYF,TGTGCCAGCAGCCCGGACAGTTCCTACGAGCAGTACTTC
12,.,.,TRBV19,TRBJ2-7,CASSEQGYEQYF,TGTGCCAGTAGTGAGCAGGGCTACGAGCAGTACTTC
13,.,few,TRBV29-1,TRBJ2-1,CSVDGGHYNEQFF,TGCAGCGTTGACGGGGGACACTACAATGAGCAGTTCTTC
16,TRBD2,.,TRBV24-1,TRBJ2-1,CATSDRTSGPDDEQFF,TGTGCCACCAGTGATCGGACTAGCGGACCTGACGATGAGCAGTTCTTC
19,TRBD2,.,TRBV24-1,TRBJ2-3,CATSDFRAAGAGGADTQYF,TGTGCCACCAGTGATTTCCGGGCGGCGGGAGCGGGAGGGGCAGATACGCAGTATTTT
15,.,.,TRBV6-5,TRBJ1-6,CASSSYSSPNSPLHF,TGTGCCAGCAGTTCCTACAGTTCTCCTAATTCACCCCTCCACTTT
16,TRBD1,.,TRBV4-3,TRBJ2-7,CASSQLTGGLSYEQYF,TGCGCCAGCAGCCAACTGACAGGGGGCCTTTCCTACGAGCAGTACTTC
14,.,.,TRBV5-5,TRBJ2-3,CASSGLLDTDTQYF,TGTGCCAGCAGCGGACTACTCGACACAGATACGCAGTATTTT
16,TRBD2,once,TRBV20-1,TRBJ2-7,CSASNWGGGNSYEQYF,TGCAGTGCTAGTAACTGGGGCGGGGGGAACTCCTACGAGCAGTACTTC
14,TRBD2,.,TRBV5-6,TRBJ2-3,CASSLLRESDTQYF,TGTGCCAGCAGCTTATTGCGGGAGTCAGATACGCAGTATTTT
13,.,.,TRBV5-4,TRBJ2-7,CASSRVRDYEQYF,TGTGCCAGCAGCAGAGTTAGGGACTACGAGCAGTACTTC
13,TRBD1,.,TRBV6-6,TRBJ2-7,CASSPGQRYEQYF,TGTGCCAGCAGTCCGGGACAGAGGTACGAGCAGTACTTC
13,TRBD1,.,TRBV14,TRBJ1-2,CASSQHQGGGYTF,TGTGCCAGCAGCCAACACCAGGGGGGAGGCTACACCTTC
14,TRBD1,.,TRBV12-5,TRBJ2-3,CASAVQSGTEAQYF,TGTGCTAGTGCCGTCCAATCCGGGACAGAGGCGCAGTATTTT
18,TRBD2,once,TRBV11-2,TRBJ2-7,CASSPIARQASGSYEQYF,TGTGCCAGCAGCCCCATCGCCCGGCAGGCTAGCGGGAGTTACGAGCAGTACTTC
14,.,.,TRBV20-1,TRBJ1-6,CSASVGASGSPLHF,TGCAGTGCTAGTGTGGGGGCTTCAGGTTCACCCCTCCACTTT
15,.,.,TRBV16,TRBJ1-1,CASSQAGFSNTEAFF,TGTGCCAGCAGCCAAGCAGGTTTTTCCAACACTGAAGCTTTCTTT
14,.,once,TRBV4-3,TRBJ1-6,CASSQEQGFSPLHF,TGCGCCAGCAGCCAAGAGCAGGGGTTTTCACCCCTCCACTTT
14,.,medium-sized,TRBV5-4,TRBJ1-2,CASSQVLTNYGYTF,TGTGCCAGCAGCCAGGTGCTTACTAACTATGGCTACACCTTC
16,TRBD2,.,TRBV3-1/TRBV3-2,TRBJ2-6,CASSREGGPGANVLTF,TGTGCCAGCAGCCGTGAGGGAGGGCCCGGGGCCAACGTCCTGACTTTC
14,.,once,TRBV10-2,TRBJ2-3,CASSQGSAGDTQYF,TGCGCCAGCAGCCAGGGATCGGCGGGAGATACGCAGTATTTT
16,TRBD1,.,TRBV7-9,TRBJ1-3,CASSRDSPNSGNTIYF,TGTGCCAGCAGCCGGGACAGCCCTAACTCTGGAAACACCATATATTTT
14,TRBD1,.,TRBV18,TRBJ2-5,CASSPFQGAETQYF,TGTGCCAGCTCCCCATTCCAGGGGGCAGAGACCCAGTACTTC
14,.,.,TRBV19,TRBJ2-3,CASSPRRDTDTQYF,TGTGCCAGTAGCCCCAGGAGGGACACAGATACGCAGTATTTT
14,TRBD1,.,TRBV7-9,TRBJ1-5,CASSLEQGGQPQHF,TGTGCCAGCAGCTTAGAACAGGGGGGGCAGCCCCAGCATTTT
16,TRBD2,medium-sized,TRBV19,TRBJ2-7,CASSLGFFSGTYEQYF,TGTGCCAGTAGTTTGGGGTTTTTTAGCGGGACCTACGAGCAGTACTTC
19,.,.,TRBV2,TRBJ2-1,CARCEGWAGAGSSYNEQFF,TGTGCCCGCTGTGAAGGGTGGGCGGGGGCGGGGAGCTCCTACAATGAGCAGTTCTTC
14,.,.,TRBV6-5,TRBJ1-2,CASSPDSWNYGYTF,TGTGCCAGCAGTCCGGACAGCTGGAACTATGGCTACACCTTC
15,.,once,TRBV15,TRBJ2-7,CATSREYLRESEQYF,TGTGCCACCAGCAGAGAATATTTGCGGGAAAGCGAGCAGTACTTC
16,TRBD1,.,TRBV4-2,TRBJ2-7,CASSQGAFLDRGEQYF,TGTGCCAGCAGCCAAGGAGCTTTCCTTGACAGGGGTGAGCAGTACTTC
14,.,.,TRBV28,TRBJ1-4,CASSLVGVREKLFF,TGTGCCAGCAGTTTAGTGGGCGTTCGGGAAAAACTGTTTTTT
16,.,.,TRBV3-1/TRBV3-2,TRBJ1-5,CASSQGWGAGNQPQHF,TGTGCCAGCAGCCAAGGGTGGGGGGCTGGCAATCAGCCCCAGCATTTT
15,TRBD1,.,TRBV3-1/TRBV3-2,TRBJ2-4,CASSQAGGGKNIQYF,TGTGCCAGCAGCCAGGCAGGGGGTGGCAAAAACATTCAGTACTTC
17,TRBD1,once,TRBV19,TRBJ1-6,CASSTGQARGFNSPLHF,TGTGCCAGTAGTACCGGACAGGCCAGGGGCTTTAATTCACCCCTCCACTTT
15,.,.,TRBV7-6,TRBJ2-7,CASSLATLRDYEQYF,TGTGCCAGCAGCTTAGCCACTCTCCGCGACTACGAGCAGTACTTC
14,.,.,TRBV14,TRBJ2-3,CASSSQGNTDTQYF,TGTGCCAGCAGCTCTCAGGGGAACACAGATACGCAGTATTTT
14,.,.,TRBV7-6,TRBJ2-1,CASSLDGAYNEQFF,TGTGCCAGCAGCTTAGATGGGGCCTACAATGAGCAGTTCTTC
13,TRBD2,.,TRBV18,TRBJ2-1,CASSPTSSHEQFF,TGTGCCAGCTCACCGACTAGCTCCCATGAGCAGTTCTTC
13,.,few,TRBV12-3/TRBV12-4,TRBJ2-1,CASSLDINNEQFF,TGTGCCAGCAGTCTAGACATAAACAATGAGCAGTTCTTC
14,.,.,TRBV3-1/TRBV3-2,TRBJ2-5,CASSPSPTRETQYF,TGTGCCAGCAGCCCGTCGCCGACAAGGGAGACCCAGTACTTC
15,TRBD1,.,TRBV6-6,TRBJ1-1,CASSYSDRGHTEAFF,TGTGCCAGCAGTTACTCGGACAGGGGGCATACTGAAGCTTTCTTT
13,TRBD1,.,TRBV6-1,TRBJ2-7,CASSEGQGVEQYF,TGTGCCAGCAGTGAAGGACAGGGGGTCGAGCAGTACTTC
11,.,.,TRBV24-1,TRBJ2-5,CAALAEETQYF,TGTGCCGCCTTAGCGGAAGAGACCCAGTACTTC
17,.,.,TRBV18,TRBJ1-3,CASSPQRGTNSGNTIYF,TGTGCCAGCTCACCCCAAAGGGGGACTAATTCTGGAAACACCATATATTTT
15,.,few,TRBV6-2/TRBV6-3,TRBJ1-1,CASGHRRGGDTEAFF,TGTGCCAGCGGCCATCGCCGAGGGGGGGACACTGAAGCTTTCTTT
16,.,.,TRBV4-1,TRBJ1-6,CASSQDRVRGNSPLHF,TGCGCCAGCAGCCAAGATAGGGTGCGCGGCAATTCACCCCTCCACTTT
15,.,.,TRBV20-1,TRBJ1-1,CSASGQRAANTEAFF,TGCAGTGCTAGTGGACAGCGGGCTGCGAACACTGAAGCTTTCTTT
16,.,.,TRBV6-1,TRBJ1-6,CASSESLANGLSPLHF,TGTGCCAGCAGTGAAAGCTTGGCGAACGGGTTATCACCCCTCCACTTT
19,TRBD1,.,TRBV7-2,TRBJ2-1,CASSLKEVTGDHLRNEQFF,TGTGCCAGCAGCTTAAAAGAGGTGACAGGGGACCACCTAAGGAATGAGCAGTTCTTC
18,.,.,TRBV25-1,TRBJ1-2,CASSGYRDIQNTAGGYTF,TGTGCCAGCAGTGGGTACCGGGACATTCAGAACACGGCGGGTGGCTACACCTTC
14,.,.,TRBV7-3,TRBJ2-5,CASSLEASQETQYF,TGTGCCAGCAGCTTAGAGGCCAGCCAAGAGACCCAGTACTTC
14,.,.,TRBV5-4,TRBJ1-1,CASSLGGAYTEAFF,TGTGCCAGCAGCTTGGGGGGGGCTTACACTGAAGCTTTCTTT
13,.,few,TRBV28,TRBJ1-2,CASTDGRVYGYTF,TGTGCCAGCACCGATGGGCGGGTTTATGGCTACACCTTC